The count of the clone carrying this T cell receptor beta chain is one. The PCR employed 60 Vbeta primers together with 13 Jbeta primers. The table came from immunoSEQ multiplex PCR; TCRdb's copy has only in-frame clones and leaves some out. The sample holds under 200,000 clones, around 80% seen once. The data were taken from a study of cytomegalovirus exposure and HLA in healthy donors. The sample consisted of PBMCs. This receptor was taken from a human donor in good health.

The DNA for the CDR3 is TGTGCCAGCAGCTTAGTTCCGGGTTCCGGGGAGCTGTTTTTT. Its protein is CASSLVPGSGELFF. The genes are TRBV11-2 and TRBJ2-2; D is unclear. With 1 base removed from V and 6 bases from J, the gap between germline ends came to 9 bases. CDR1 and CDR2 (germline): SGHAT, FQNNGV. This CDR3 comprises 14 residues.